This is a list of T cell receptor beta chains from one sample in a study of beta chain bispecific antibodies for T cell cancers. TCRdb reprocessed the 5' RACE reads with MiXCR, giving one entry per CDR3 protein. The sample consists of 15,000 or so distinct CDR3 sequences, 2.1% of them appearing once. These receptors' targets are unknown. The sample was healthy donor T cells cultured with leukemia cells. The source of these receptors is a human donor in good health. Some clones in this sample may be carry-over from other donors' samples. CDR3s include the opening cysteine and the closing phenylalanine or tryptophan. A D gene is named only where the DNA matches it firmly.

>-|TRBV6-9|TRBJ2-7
CASSYIRPYEQYF
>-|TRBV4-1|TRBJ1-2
CASSGSSNYGYTF
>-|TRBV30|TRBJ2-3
CAWSVAGRSSRDTQYF
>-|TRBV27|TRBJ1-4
CASSPRQYGEKLFF
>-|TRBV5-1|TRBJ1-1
CASSLVMGVNTEAFF
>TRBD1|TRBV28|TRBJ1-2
CATYNLRSITGVRGYTF
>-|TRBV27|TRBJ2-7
CASSLGAGSKEQYF
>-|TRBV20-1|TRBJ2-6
CSARGPSGANVLTF
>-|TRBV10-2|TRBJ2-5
CASSVGGLETQYF
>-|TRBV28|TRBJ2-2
CASNSPGRGAGELFF
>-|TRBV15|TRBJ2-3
CATSIAPGDLTDTQYF
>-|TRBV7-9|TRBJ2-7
CASSSKSQGYEQYF
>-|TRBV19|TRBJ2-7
CASSIAGAYEQYF
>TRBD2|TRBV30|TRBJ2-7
CAWSIGYSGLAVHEQYF
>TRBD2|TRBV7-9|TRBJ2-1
CASSLSLAVNEQFF
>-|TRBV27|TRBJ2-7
CATQSRQGFYEQYF
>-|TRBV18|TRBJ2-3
CASSPAVGSDTQYF
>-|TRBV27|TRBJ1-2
CASRAGSGSGYTF
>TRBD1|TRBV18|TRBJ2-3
CASSPTQGQGTDTQYF
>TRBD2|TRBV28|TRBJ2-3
CASSSPSGGPDTQYF
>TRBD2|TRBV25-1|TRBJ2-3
CASSEYSGGGTDTQYF
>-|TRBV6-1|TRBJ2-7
CASLRGPDSAYEQYF
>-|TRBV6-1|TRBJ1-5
CASSEGLGADQPQHF
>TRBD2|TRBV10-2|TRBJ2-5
CASSESPSDVAGETQYF